This T cell receptor beta chain comes out of a study of shared clonotypes between healthy human individuals. Naivety among CD8 cells was defined by CD45RO negativity and positive CCR7 selection, thereby excluding terminally differentiated effector memory CD45RA+ cells. Clones were read by immunoSEQ multiplex PCR, and TCRdb kept only the in-frame ones, dropping some. The data show about 2.1 million clones, 90% to 95% seen once. In germline, CDR1 is SGHRS, CDR2 YFSETQ. The CDR3 sequence is 16 residues long. The ends were cut back, 2 bases at V and 3 bases at J, with 14 bases in the middle. J is TRBJ2-2 and V is TRBV5-1; D perhaps matches TRBD1 (6 bases). Sequenced material: naive CD8+ T cells from PBMCs. The receptor comes from a man between 18 and 29 years old in good health. Some clones in this sample may be carry-over from other donors' samples. CDR3 in amino acids: CASSFSGHPDTGELFF. CDR3 in DNA: TGCGCCAGCAGCTTCTCGGGACACCCTGACACCGGGGAGCTGTTTTTT.